This TCR beta chain was profiled in a study of Graves' ophthalmopathy and Graves' hyperthyroidism. This clonotype has at least ten counts. The germline V gene encodes CDR1 MDHEN and CDR2 SYDVKM. This CDR3 is 14 amino acids long. V was clipped by 3 bases and J by 1 base, with 9 bases between them. The TCR beta CDR3 regions underwent amplification from RNA transcripts. An initial RT-PCR round employing HTBI primers preceded a second-round multiplex PCR. One entry per CDR3 protein, called by TCRdb with MiXCR from the multiplex PCR reads. The sample lists about 370,000 distinct CDR3 sequences; approximately 20% were seen once.

The receptor was isolated from a young woman with Graves' ophthalmopathy. The rearrangement links TRBV28 to TRBJ1-1, with D tentatively TRBD1 (5 bases). Source material: peripheral blood. As DNA, the CDR3 is TGTGCCAGCAGTTTTAGACAGAGGAACACTGAAGCTTTCTTT. It encodes CASSFRQRNTEAFF.